These 28 T cell receptor beta chains originate from one sample sequenced in a study of blood T cell repertoires in COVID-19. The data were produced by immunoSEQ multiplex PCR, yet TCRdb's version contains in-frame clones alone and is incomplete. The sample yields 300,000 to 350,000 clones, 65% to 85% seen once. Sequenced: peripheral blood. The receptors here all came from a man aged 25 to 40 with active or convalescent COVID-19.

The V call is TRBV6-2 or TRBV6-3, the J call TRBJ2-7; maybe TRBD1 (5 bases). CDR3 length equals 15 residues. CDR1 and CDR2 from the germline V gene are MNHEY and SVGEGT. V gave up 4 bases and J gave up 0 bases, with 13 bases separating them. CDR3 protein: CASSSRTMTSYEQYF. CDR3 bases: TGTGCCAGCAGTTCCCGGACAATGACCTCCTACGAGCAGTACTTC.

This clone was seen more than once but under ten times. The CDR3 nucleotides are TGTGCCAGCTCCCTCGAGGCGAACACCGGGGAGCTGTTTTTT. This sequence encodes CASSLEANTGELFF. The genes are TRBV6-4 and TRBJ2-2, with no clear D. This CDR3 comprises 14 residues. Germline CDR1 and CDR2: MRHNA and SNTAGT. The V and J ends lost 8 bases and 0 bases respectively, with 10 bases between them.

The chain joins TRBV7-9 to TRBJ2-3, with TRBD2 matching 7 bases. Germline CDR1 and CDR2: SEHNR and FQNEAQ (reference sequence). The CDR3 has 14 amino acids. V lost 5 bases and J lost 3; bases outside the gene matches: 5. CDR3 coding DNA: TGTGCCAGCAGCAAGCGGGAACCGACAGATACGCAGTATTTT. Amino acid sequence: CASSKREPTDTQYF.

The chain uses TRBV7-6 and TRBJ2-7, with TRBD1 matching over 7 bases. The CDR3 runs 13 residues. Germline lookup yields CDR1 SGHVS and CDR2 FNYEAQ. V shed 5 bases and J 5 bases; nucleotides not matched to a gene: 6. The CDR3 reads CASSLGQANEQYF. CDR3 bases: TGTGCCAGCAGCCTCGGACAGGCGAACGAGCAGTACTTC.

The V call is TRBV2, the J call TRBJ1-6; 7 positions match TRBD1. The germline gives CDR1 SNHLY, CDR2 FYNNEI. V lost 7 bases and J lost 4; bases outside the gene matches: 10. This CDR3 has 16 residues. The CDR3 protein is CASTDADRAYNSPLHF. As DNA, the CDR3 is TGTGCCAGCACCGATGCTGACAGGGCTTATAATTCACCCCTCCACTTT.

The chain carries TRBV20-1 and TRBJ2-2; D may be TRBD2 (6 bases). The V end was cut by 6 bases, the J end by 15 bases, with 17 bases between. CDR3 length: 11 residues. The germline CDR1 and CDR2 sequences are DFQATT and SNEGSKA (reference sequence). CDR3 loop: CSAQTFGGMFF. CDR3 nucleotides: TGCAGTGCCCAAACATTCGGAGGGATGTTTTTT.

This sequence joins TRBV7-6 and TRBJ2-3, with 9 bases matching TRBD2. The length of the CDR3 is 16 residues. Per the germline V gene, CDR1 is SGHVS and CDR2 is FNYEAQ. J was trimmed by 6 bases and V by 2 bases; bases with no gene match: 9. The CDR3: CASSLRRGGPEDTQYF. CDR3 nucleotides: TGTGCCAGCAGCTTAAGGCGGGGGGGGCCCGAGGATACGCAGTATTTT.

The rearrangement links TRBV12-3 or TRBV12-4 to TRBJ1-2; D gene ambiguous. Trimming pared 1 base from V and 2 bases from J, leaving 5 bases between. The CDR3 contains 13 residues. The CDR3 DNA reads TGTGCCAGCAGTTTAGGAACAAACTATGGCTACACCTTC. This translates into CASSLGTNYGYTF.

This rearrangement joins TRBV19 to TRBJ1-1, with D possibly TRBD1 on 5 matching bases. The CDR3 loop spans 16 amino acids. From germline, CDR1 is LNHDA and CDR2 SQIVND (reference sequence). V lost 7 bases and J 4 bases, leaving 22 bases between the germline ends. In nucleotides, the CDR3 is TGTGCCAGTATGCCCCCTAGACATAGGGGTGGCACTGAAGCTTTCTTT. Its translation is CASMPPRHRGGTEAFF.

The chain uses TRBV5-1 and TRBJ1-1, with D perhaps matching TRBD1 (5 bases). Germline CDR1 is SGHRS and CDR2 is YFSETQ. The CDR3 covers 13 residues. V was clipped by 5 bases and J by 4 bases, with 12 bases between them. The CDR3 DNA follows: TGCGCCAGCAGGGAGGGGTTCGCCACTGAAGCTTTCTTT. Translating it yields CASREGFATEAFF.

This clone was recorded only once. This chain joins TRBV9 and TRBJ1-3; 8 nucleotides agree with TRBD1. V was pared by 0 bases and J by 3 bases, with 5 bases of the junction left unmatched. The CDR3 consists of 16 residues. Germline V CDR1 and CDR2: SGDLS, YYNGEE. In DNA form, the CDR3 reads TGTGCCAGCAGCGTAGTACCAGGGGGCTATGGAAACACCATATATTTT. This encodes CASSVVPGGYGNTIYF.

The CDR3 reads CATSHNRGNEKLFF. The CDR3 coding sequence is TGTGCCACCAGTCACAACAGGGGGAATGAAAAACTGTTTTTT. J is TRBJ1-4 and V is TRBV24-1; 8 nucleotides match TRBD1. The CDR3 spans 14 residues. Per the germline V gene, CDR1 is KGHDR and CDR2 is SFDVKD. With 6 bases clipped from V and 5 bases from J, the junction kept 4 bases outside the gene matches.

The CDR3: CASSTLTESEQFF. In DNA, the CDR3 is TGTGCCAGCAGCACCCTTACCGAGAGTGAGCAGTTCTTC. J is TRBJ2-1 and V is TRBV7-6; D is unresolved. Trimming stripped 5 bases from V and 9 bases from J, with 14 bases between. This CDR3 contains 13 residues. Germline CDR1 is SGHVS and CDR2 is FNYEAQ. Looking up the rest from reference TRBV7-6 and TRBJ2-1 gives the full variable domain: GAGVSQSPRYKVTKRGQDVALRCDPISGHVSLYWYRQALGQGPEFLTYFNYEAQQDKSGLPNDRFSAERPEGSISTLTIQRTEQRDSAMYRCASSTLTESEQFFGPGTRLTVL.

The rearrangement uses TRBV15 and TRBJ1-1; unclear D gene. Germline-derived CDR1 and CDR2 are LNHNV and YYDKDF (reference sequence). CDR3 length: 18 amino acids. The V end was cut by 0 bases, the J end by 0 bases, with 17 bases between. The CDR3 is CATSRDITTGSLNTEAFF. CDR3 DNA: TGTGCCACCAGCAGAGATATTACGACGGGGAGCTTGAACACTGAAGCTTTCTTT.

This rearrangement joins TRBV3-1 (or the pseudogene TRBV3-2) to TRBJ2-7; TRBD2 aligns across 11 bases. The V segment lost 0 bases and the J segment 7 bases; nucleotides outside the gene matches: 8. This CDR3 comprises 16 residues. Germline assignment: CDR1 LGHDT and CDR2 YNNKEL (reference sequence). This chain's CDR3 is CASSQDPSGGFDEQYF. CDR3 DNA: TGTGCCAGCAGCCAAGATCCTAGCGGGGGGTTTGATGAGCAGTACTTC.

The chain joins TRBV18 to TRBJ2-5; D is unclear. Trimming took 2 bases from V and 2 from J, leaving 9 bases between them. The germline gives CDR1 KGHSH, CDR2 LQKENI. This CDR3 has 14 amino acids. CDR3 residues: CASSPNPGQETQYF. The CDR3 DNA is TGTGCCAGCTCACCAAATCCAGGACAAGAGACCCAGTACTTC.

V usage is TRBV11-3 and J usage is TRBJ1-1, with D possibly being TRBD1 (6 bases). The CDR3 has 14 residues. V lost 3 bases and J lost 3, with 11 bases in between. Germline lookup yields CDR1 SGHNT and CDR2 YENEEA. CDR3 residues: CASSFGGLDTEAFF. For the CDR3, the DNA is TGTGCCAGCAGCTTCGGGGGGCTGGACACTGAAGCTTTCTTT.

This clone was observed once. This chain links TRBV13 with TRBJ2-7, with D hard to call. This CDR3 has 11 amino acids. Germline values: CDR1 PRHDT, CDR2 FYEKMQ (reference sequence). With 4 bases removed from V and 4 bases from J, the gap between germline ends came to 5 bases. In DNA, the CDR3 is TGTGCCAGCAGCTCTCTTTACGAGCAGTACTTC. Protein: CASSSLYEQYF.

The chain employs TRBV7-6 and TRBJ2-1; the match to TRBD2 covers 7 bases. This CDR3 spans 15 amino acids. The ends lost 5 bases at V and 6 bases at J; junction bases unmatched: 10. Germline lookup yields CDR1 SGHVS and CDR2 FNYEAQ. The CDR3: CASSLATREGNEQFF. CDR3 nucleotides: TGTGCCAGCAGCCTTGCCACGAGGGAGGGCAATGAGCAGTTCTTC.

The chain combines TRBV15 with TRBJ1-1; D uncertain. The CDR3 is 15 residues long. The V gene's germline CDR1 is LNHNV and CDR2 YYDKDF (reference sequence). V shed 2 bases and J shed 5 bases, with 15 bases lying between them. CDR3 bases: TGTGCCACCAGCAGACCTTCCCCGCGGTGGACTGAAGCTTTCTTT. As protein: CATSRPSPRWTEAFF.

The J gene is TRBJ1-3, the V gene TRBV7-6; no clear D gene. V was clipped by 2 bases and J by 0 bases, with 5 bases between them. CDR3 length equals 14 residues. Germline CDR1 SGHVS, CDR2 FNYEAQ. Here the CDR3 DNA reads TGTGCCAGCAGCTTACAGGTCTCTGGAAACACCATATATTTT. Translated: CASSLQVSGNTIYF.

The gene calls are TRBV9 and TRBJ2-3; 8 bases are a match to TRBD2. CDR3 length: 17 residues. The germline CDR1 and CDR2 sequences are SGDLS and YYNGEE. V lost 4 bases, J lost 4 bases, and 14 bases stayed unmatched. The CDR3 spells CASSPRGPGGLADTQYF. In nucleotides, the CDR3 is TGTGCCAGCAGCCCCAGGGGTCCGGGAGGGCTTGCAGATACGCAGTATTTT.

The chain carries TRBV29-1 and TRBJ2-3; D uncertain. Germline loops: CDR1 SQVTM, CDR2 ANQGSEA. Trimming cost V 0 bases and J 5 bases, with 3 bases left between them. The CDR3 covers 11 residues. In DNA, the CDR3 is TGCAGCGTTGAAGATAGAGATACGCAGTATTTT. This translates into CSVEDRDTQYF.

This clone has just one count. The V and J genes are TRBV7-2 and TRBJ1-4; D unclear. The CDR3 is made up of 13 amino acids. Germline values: CDR1 SGHTA, CDR2 FQGNSA. Trimming cost V 5 bases and J 6 bases, with 10 bases left between them. The DNA of the CDR3 is TGTGCCAGCAGCCCGCGGACTTATGAAAAACTGTTTTTT. Translated, it gives CASSPRTYEKLFF.

The rearrangement uses TRBV21-1 and TRBJ1-1; TRBD1 reflects the table's D call only, with no check against the DNA. TRBV21-1 is termed a pseudogene. The CDR3 spans 17 residues. The CDR3 sequence is CASRLGTGGVVNTEAFF. The CDR3 DNA is TGTGCCAGCAGACTCGGGACAGGGGGCGTCGTAAACACTGAAGCTTTCTTT.

This clone was picked up a small number of times. The CDR3 region has the DNA TGTGCCAGCAGCCACACCCCAGGGAGGGATGAAAAACTGTTTTTT. Its protein product is CASSHTPGRDEKLFF. The genes are TRBV7-2 and TRBJ1-4; perhaps TRBD1 as D (5 bases). The CDR3 loop spans 15 amino acids. Germline V CDR1 and CDR2: SGHTA, FQGNSA. Trimming took 5 bases from V and 6 from J, leaving 16 bases between them.

This clone was seen once. V gene TRBV4-2 combines with J gene TRBJ2-3; D remains unclear. Per germline, CDR1 LGHNA and CDR2 YNFKEQ. With 2 bases removed from V and 0 bases from J, the gap between germline ends came to 3 bases. CDR3 length: 13 residues. The CDR3 loop reads CASSQTSTDTQYF. For the CDR3, the DNA is TGTGCCAGCAGCCAAACTAGCACAGATACGCAGTATTTT.

This chain uses TRBV3-1 (or the pseudogene TRBV3-2) with TRBJ1-4; D remains unclear. V lost 7 bases, J lost 0 bases, and 12 bases lay in between. Germline CDR1 reads LGHDT; CDR2 reads YNNKEL (reference sequence). The CDR3 loop spans 15 amino acids. CDR3 amino acids: CASTAMQATNEKLFF. The CDR3 DNA is TGTGCCAGCACCGCCATGCAGGCAACTAATGAAAAACTGTTTTTT.